These T cell receptor beta chains were read from a single sample in a study of response to subunit inactivated influenza vaccine. From the RT-PCR reads, TCRdb called clonotypes with MiXCR, one entry per CDR3 protein. The sample has about 520,000 distinct CDR3 sequences, around 7.7% seen once. The sample here was PBMCs from blood, taken roughly 24 months after vaccination. The receptors shown here come from a man between 50 and 75 years old who received an inactivated influenza vaccine. CDR3s include the opening cysteine and the closing phenylalanine or tryptophan. The order of the fields is D gene, J gene, clone size, CDR3 length, V gene, CDR3 protein, CDR3 DNA. The D gene is left open where the match is weak. A clone size is listed for some rows: how often the clone was seen (once, few, many), or a class if it is expanded.

D: -; J: TRBJ1-3; size: few; length: 16; V: TRBV10-3; CDR3: CAISEYGREAGNTIYF; DNA: TGTGCCATCAGTGAGTATGGCAGGGAAGCTGGAAACACCATATATTTT
D: -; J: TRBJ1-5; size: -; length: 15; V: TRBV7-2; CDR3: CASSLGGRANQPQHF; DNA: TGTGCCAGCAGCTTAGGGGGCAGGGCCAATCAGCCCCAGCATTTT
D: -; J: TRBJ1-1; size: -; length: 15; V: TRBV5-1; CDR3: CASSNRDTGTGEAFF; DNA: TGCGCCAGCAGCAACCGGGACACGGGAACAGGGGAAGCTTTCTTT
D: -; J: TRBJ1-2; size: -; length: 13; V: TRBV6-1; CDR3: CASSLNRIWGYTF; DNA: TGTGCCAGCAGTCTCAACAGGATCTGGGGCTACACCTTC
D: -; J: TRBJ2-5; size: many; length: 15; V: TRBV4-2; CDR3: CASSQEGWGWETQYF; DNA: TGTGCCAGCAGCCAAGAAGGGTGGGGCTGGGAGACCCAGTACTTC
D: -; J: TRBJ2-1; size: many; length: 16; V: TRBV24-1; CDR3: CATSEGRLRSYNEQFF; DNA: TGTGCCACCAGTGAAGGCAGACTCCGCTCCTACAATGAGCAGTTCTTC
D: -; J: TRBJ2-7; size: few; length: 16; V: TRBV5-1; CDR3: CASSLVAGRMAYEQYF; DNA: TGCGCCAGCAGCTTGGTTGCGGGGAGGATGGCGTACGAGCAGTACTTC
D: TRBD1; J: TRBJ2-7; size: few; length: 13; V: TRBV20-1; CDR3: CSALGDRGDEQYF; DNA: TGCAGTGCCCTTGGGGACAGGGGGGACGAGCAGTACTTC
D: TRBD1; J: TRBJ1-5; size: many; length: 16; V: TRBV20-1; CDR3: CSARPGTGGRNQPQHF; DNA: TGCAGTGCTAGACCCGGGACAGGGGGCCGCAATCAGCCCCAGCATTTT
D: -; J: TRBJ2-2; size: many; length: 15; V: TRBV7-8; CDR3: CASSLAGQGTGELFF; DNA: TGTGCCAGCAGCTTAGCCGGCCAGGGCACCGGGGAGCTGTTTTTT
D: -; J: TRBJ2-1; size: few; length: 15; V: TRBV4-3; CDR3: CASSPVRGDGYEQFF; DNA: TGCGCCAGCAGCCCAGTCCGTGGGGACGGCTATGAGCAGTTCTTC
D: -; J: TRBJ2-3; size: -; length: 19; V: TRBV10-2; CDR3: CASSELPGSRVNRADTQYF; DNA: TGCGCCAGCAGTGAGCTACCTGGAAGCAGGGTAAATAGGGCAGATACGCAGTATTTT
D: -; J: TRBJ1-2; size: few; length: 12; V: TRBV20-1; CDR3: CSLEAGIYGYTF; DNA: TGCAGTCTCGAGGCAGGGATCTATGGCTACACCTTC
D: TRBD1; J: TRBJ2-7; size: few; length: 14; V: TRBV12-3/TRBV12-4; CDR3: CASSKGQGAEEQYF; DNA: TGTGCCAGCAGTAAGGGACAGGGGGCAGAAGAGCAGTACTTC
D: -; J: TRBJ2-3; size: many; length: 12; V: TRBV9; CDR3: CASSVVTDTQYF; DNA: TGTGCCAGCAGCGTAGTGACAGATACGCAGTATTTT
D: -; J: TRBJ1-6; size: -; length: 15; V: TRBV12-3/TRBV12-4; CDR3: CASRLGGGSNSPLHF; DNA: TGTGCCAGCCGATTGGGGGGAGGCTCTAATTCACCCCTCCACTTT
D: TRBD2; J: TRBJ2-7; size: few; length: 14; V: TRBV7-8; CDR3: CASSFLAGTYEQYF; DNA: TGTGCCAGCAGCTTCTTAGCGGGGACCTACGAGCAGTACTTC
D: -; J: TRBJ2-3; size: -; length: 12; V: TRBV20-1; CDR3: CSTRQNTDTQYF; DNA: TGCAGTACGAGACAGAACACAGATACGCAGTATTTT
D: -; J: TRBJ1-1; size: -; length: 13; V: TRBV29-1; CDR3: CSVEGAFDSEAFF; DNA: TGCAGCGTTGAAGGGGCTTTCGATTCTGAAGCTTTCTTT
D: TRBD1; J: TRBJ1-5; size: -; length: 15; V: TRBV4-1; CDR3: CASSPAKGQIRPQHF; DNA: TGCGCCAGCAGCCCCGCCAAGGGACAGATCAGGCCCCAGCATTTT
D: -; J: TRBJ2-5; size: -; length: 15; V: TRBV7-9; CDR3: CASSFPDGGSETQYF; DNA: TGTGCCAGCAGCTTCCCGGACGGAGGGTCGGAGACCCAGTACTTC
D: -; J: TRBJ2-2; size: many; length: 14; V: TRBV6-5; CDR3: CASSYSNPIGELFF; DNA: TGTGCCAGCAGTTACTCGAATCCAATCGGGGAGCTGTTTTTT
D: -; J: TRBJ2-3; size: few; length: 15; V: TRBV5-1; CDR3: CASSLVVDHTDTQYF; DNA: TGCGCCAGCAGCTTGGTAGTCGACCACACAGATACGCAGTATTTT
D: TRBD2; J: TRBJ2-1; size: -; length: 14; V: TRBV10-3; CDR3: CAISELGGSWEQFF; DNA: TGTGCCATCAGTGAGTTGGGCGGGAGTTGGGAGCAGTTCTTC
D: -; J: TRBJ2-2; size: -; length: 17; V: TRBV2; CDR3: CASSAPPRQLTTGELFF; DNA: TGTGCCAGCAGTGCCCCCCCCAGGCAGCTAACCACCGGGGAGCTGTTTTTT
D: -; J: TRBJ2-5; size: many; length: 12; V: TRBV10-1; CDR3: CASSEGAGTQYF; DNA: TGCGCCAGCAGTGAAGGGGCAGGGACCCAGTACTTC
D: TRBD1; J: TRBJ1-5; size: -; length: 16; V: TRBV5-1; CDR3: CASSLDGTGGDQPQHF; DNA: TGCGCCAGCAGCTTGGATGGGACAGGGGGGGATCAGCCCCAGCATTTT
D: -; J: TRBJ2-3; size: many; length: 13; V: TRBV5-1; CDR3: CASSLGAGDTQYF; DNA: TGCGCCAGCAGCTTGGGGGCTGGAGATACGCAGTATTTT
D: -; J: TRBJ2-5; size: -; length: 12; V: TRBV6-2/TRBV6-3; CDR3: CASREPPQTQYF; DNA: TGTGCCAGCAGAGAACCCCCCCAGACCCAGTACTTC
D: TRBD2; J: TRBJ2-2; size: few; length: 17; V: TRBV3-1; CDR3: CASSPGGTAGNTGELFF; DNA: TGTGCCAGCAGCCCCGGGGGGACCGCCGGTAATACCGGGGAGCTGTTTTTT
D: -; J: TRBJ2-2; size: -; length: 15; V: TRBV18; CDR3: CASSPNRVLTGELFF; DNA: TGTGCCAGCTCTCCGAACCGGGTCCTCACCGGGGAGCTGTTTTTT
D: -; J: TRBJ2-1; size: many; length: 13; V: TRBV5-1; CDR3: CASRGGVGNEQFF; DNA: TGCGCCAGCAGAGGGGGAGTGGGAAATGAGCAGTTCTTC
D: -; J: TRBJ1-2; size: few; length: 15; V: TRBV28; CDR3: CASSLLIRGDYGYTF; DNA: TGTGCCAGCAGTTTATTAATCCGGGGCGACTATGGCTACACCTTC
D: TRBD2; J: TRBJ2-3; size: many; length: 15; V: TRBV5-1; CDR3: CASSLVGLAGDTQYF; DNA: TGCGCCAGCAGCTTGGTAGGGCTAGCGGGAGATACGCAGTATTTT
D: TRBD2; J: TRBJ2-3; size: few; length: 18; V: TRBV3-1; CDR3: CASSQDFRLAGGADTQYF; DNA: TGTGCCAGCAGCCAAGATTTTCGACTAGCGGGAGGGGCAGATACGCAGTATTTT
D: -; J: TRBJ2-6; size: many; length: 15; V: TRBV12-3/TRBV12-4; CDR3: CASSFRGSGANVLTF; DNA: TGTGCCAGCAGTTTTCGGGGCTCTGGGGCCAACGTCCTGACTTTC
D: TRBD2; J: TRBJ2-2; size: -; length: 16; V: TRBV7-2; CDR3: CASRGTSGRRAGELFF; DNA: TGTGCCAGCAGAGGGACTAGCGGGAGGAGGGCCGGGGAGCTGTTTTTT
D: -; J: TRBJ2-1; size: few; length: 11; V: TRBV7-2; CDR3: CASSRSVEQFF; DNA: TGTGCCAGCAGCCGATCGGTTGAGCAGTTCTTC
D: TRBD2; J: TRBJ2-1; size: few; length: 15; V: TRBV4-3; CDR3: CASSQDRGRAVEQFF; DNA: TGCGCCAGCAGCCAAGATCGCGGGAGGGCCGTTGAGCAGTTCTTC
D: TRBD2; J: TRBJ2-1; size: few; length: 19; V: TRBV4-2; CDR3: CASSQVGGLAGDSYNEQFF; DNA: TGTGCCAGCAGCCAAGTAGGGGGACTAGCGGGAGACTCCTACAATGAGCAGTTCTTC
D: -; J: TRBJ2-3; size: few; length: 17; V: TRBV5-1; CDR3: CASTLSALRGSTDTQYF; DNA: TGCGCCAGCACCCTATCTGCCCTCAGGGGCAGCACAGATACGCAGTATTTT
D: TRBD2; J: TRBJ2-2; size: -; length: 14; V: TRBV7-6; CDR3: CASSLAPGGGELFF; DNA: TGTGCCAGCAGCTTAGCGCCGGGAGGTGGGGAGCTGTTTTTT
D: -; J: TRBJ2-5; size: once; length: 12; V: TRBV7-6; CDR3: CASRQQGETQYF; DNA: TGTGCCAGCAGGCAACAGGGAGAGACCCAGTACTTC
D: -; J: TRBJ2-3; size: many; length: 19; V: TRBV7-8; CDR3: CASSWPGHLPPSTPDTQYF; DNA: TGTGCCAGCAGCTGGCCGGGACACTTACCCCCTAGCACTCCAGATACGCAGTATTTT
D: -; J: TRBJ1-1; size: few; length: 13; V: TRBV29-1; CDR3: CSARSQTNTEAFF; DNA: TGCAGCGCGAGGAGTCAGACGAACACTGAAGCTTTCTTT